This T cell receptor (beta chain) originates from a study of a mutant IDH1 vaccine in newly diagnosed glioma. Study background: Vaccinations, eight in total, occurred in weeks 1, 3, 5, 7, 11, 15, 19, 23. Vaccine administration was initiated 4-6 weeks following radiotherapy alone, or with temozolomide cycles.

Time point in this sample: week 11, during vaccination. Topical imiquimod accompanied each vaccine dose, which consisted of 300 ug of mutant IDH1 20-mer peptide. Each of the donors came in with new WHO grade 3 or 4 astrocytomas that were IDH1-mutant and ATRX-lost. Germline V gene data show CDR1 as SGHNT and CDR2 as YYREEE (reference sequence). With V trimmed by 2 bases and J by 3 bases, 4 bases remained unmatched. The CDR3 covers 14 residues. This clone has a single count. Its antigen remains unknown. The data were produced by immunoSEQ multiplex PCR, yet TCRdb's version contains in-frame clones alone and is incomplete. This sample yields around 120,000 clones, of which around 80% are seen a single time; 5% to 6% belongs to the top ten.

V and J are TRBV5-4 and TRBJ1-1; 7 bases align to TRBD1. The starting material was PBMCs, obtained from a glioma patient whose treatment included an IDH1 peptide vaccine. The sequence derives from a man in his forties with glioma. The chain's CDR3 is CASSFPGQYTEAFF. The CDR3 DNA reads as TGTGCCAGCAGCTTCCCGGGACAGTACACTGAAGCTTTCTTT. The full variable domain, completed using reference TRBV5-4 and TRBJ1-1, is ETGVTQSPTHLIKTRGQQVTLRCSSQSGHNTVSWYQQALGQGPQFIFQYYREEENGRGNFPPRFSGLQFPNYSSELNVNALELDDSALYLCASSFPGQYTEAFFGQGTRLTVV.